This is a list of T cell receptor beta chains from one sample in a study of shared clonotypes between healthy human individuals. Sequencing was performed with immunoSEQ multiplex PCR; in TCRdb, only in-frame clones are kept and a portion is missing. This repertoire shows approximately 350,000 clones, 90% to 97% found once; its top ten account for approximately 0.3%. Source material: memory CD8+ T cells sorted from blood. These receptors originate from a man aged 25 to 40 in good health. CDR3s include the opening cysteine and the closing phenylalanine or tryptophan. A D gene is named only where the DNA matches it firmly. Clone size, where shown, is once, few, many, or a class for clones that have expanded.

cdr3_aa | cdr3_nt | clone_size | j_call | d_call | v_call
CASSETGGGSGELFF | TGTGCCAGCAGTGAAACCGGGGGGGGAAGCGGGGAGCTGTTTTTT | - | TRBJ2-2 | TRBD2 | TRBV6-1
CASSLDVGIAGETDTQYF | TGTGCCAGCAGCTTAGACGTTGGGATAGCGGGAGAGACAGATACGCAGTATTTT | - | TRBJ2-3 | TRBD2 | TRBV7-8
CASSKGGTGVTDTQYF | TGTGCCAGCAGTAAGGGCGGGACAGGGGTCACAGATACGCAGTATTTT | - | TRBJ2-3 | TRBD1 | TRBV6-6
CSVIRWESTDTQYF | TGCAGCGTTATTCGGTGGGAGTCTACAGATACGCAGTATTTT | - | TRBJ2-3 | - | TRBV29-1
CASSSREISSYEQYF | TGTGCCAGCAGCTCCAGGGAAATTAGCAGCTACGAGCAGTACTTC | - | TRBJ2-7 | - | TRBV13
CASSGTSGRFTAQYF | TGTGCCAGCAGTGGGACTAGCGGGAGGTTCACGGCGCAGTATTTT | - | TRBJ2-3 | TRBD2 | TRBV2
CASSPGRERLSYEQYF | TGTGCCAGCAGCCCAGGGCGGGAGCGCCTCTCCTACGAGCAGTACTTC | - | TRBJ2-7 | TRBD2 | TRBV7-8
CAISESGTGDTEAFF | TGTGCCATCAGTGAGTCCGGGACAGGGGACACTGAAGCTTTCTTT | - | TRBJ1-1 | TRBD1 | TRBV10-3
CASSLQRELEQFF | TGCGCCAGCAGCTTGCAACGGGAGTTAGAGCAGTTCTTC | once | TRBJ2-1 | - | TRBV5-1
CASSLDRGYEQYF | TGTGCCAGCAGCTTAGACCGGGGCTACGAGCAGTACTTC | - | TRBJ2-7 | - | TRBV7-9
CAISRDRGSQPQHF | TGTGCCATCAGCAGGGACAGGGGGAGTCAGCCCCAGCATTTT | - | TRBJ1-5 | TRBD1 | TRBV10-3
CASSEIPGSSYNEQFF | TGTGCCAGCAGTGAAATCCCGGGGTCGAGCTACAATGAGCAGTTCTTC | - | TRBJ2-1 | - | TRBV6-1
CASKASMNTEAFF | TGTGCCAGTAAAGCCAGCATGAACACTGAAGCTTTCTTT | - | TRBJ1-1 | - | TRBV19
CAWSVTGGANTDTQYF | TGTGCCTGGAGTGTAACAGGGGGTGCCAACACAGATACGCAGTATTTT | - | TRBJ2-3 | TRBD1 | TRBV30
CASSTTEEKLFF | TGTGCCAGCAGCACGACAGAGGAAAAACTGTTTTTT | - | TRBJ1-4 | - | TRBV11-2
CASSLTGNYGYTF | TGTGCCAGTTCGTTGACAGGGAACTATGGCTACACCTTC | - | TRBJ1-2 | TRBD1 | TRBV28
CASSPRTSPDTQYF | TGTGCCAGCAGCCCCCGGACTAGTCCAGATACGCAGTATTTT | - | TRBJ2-3 | TRBD2 | TRBV4-2
CASRRGREETQYF | TGTGCCAGCAGGAGGGGTCGGGAGGAGACCCAGTACTTC | - | TRBJ2-5 | - | TRBV6-1
CASSLPGGGTDTQYF | TGTGCCAGCAGTTTACCCGGGGGCGGCACAGATACGCAGTATTTT | - | TRBJ2-3 | - | TRBV28
CASSLSRLRPYNEQFF | TGTGCCAGCAGTTTATCACGACTAAGACCTTACAATGAGCAGTTCTTC | - | TRBJ2-1 | - | TRBV28
CASSLGGQGPYEQYF | TGTGCCAGCAGCTTAGGGGGACAGGGTCCCTACGAGCAGTACTTC | - | TRBJ2-7 | TRBD1 | TRBV7-9
CASTDPGSTDTQYF | TGTGCCAGCACGGACCCGGGGAGCACAGATACGCAGTATTTT | - | TRBJ2-3 | - | TRBV25-1
CASSLGREGRVGYNEQFF | TGTGCCAGCAGCTTGGGTCGGGAGGGCCGAGTGGGGTACAATGAGCAGTTCTTC | - | TRBJ2-1 | TRBD2 | TRBV5-4
CASSPSAGSGSTQYF | TGTGCCAGCAGCCCCTCAGCGGGCAGCGGGAGTACCCAGTACTTC | - | TRBJ2-5 | TRBD2 | TRBV7-3
CASSQEVTSTDTQYF | TGTGCCAGCAGCCAAGAGGTGACTAGCACAGATACGCAGTATTTT | - | TRBJ2-3 | - | TRBV4-2
CASSPPGTGRNTEAFF | TGTGCCAGCTCACCACCCGGGACAGGGAGGAACACTGAAGCTTTCTTT | - | TRBJ1-1 | TRBD1 | TRBV18
CASSLQRGGHEQYF | TGTGCCAGCAGCTTACAGCGAGGGGGCCACGAGCAGTACTTC | - | TRBJ2-7 | TRBD1 | TRBV7-9
CASSLNRDRVAYGYTF | TGTGCCAGCAGTCTCAACCGGGACAGGGTGGCCTATGGCTACACCTTC | once | TRBJ1-2 | TRBD1 | TRBV11-2
CASSDRTGLSYEQYF | TGTGCCAGCAGTGACCGGACAGGCCTGTCCTACGAGCAGTACTTC | - | TRBJ2-7 | TRBD1 | TRBV6-1
CASSQTRGNEKLFF | TGTGCCAGCAGCCAAACCAGGGGGAATGAAAAACTGTTTTTT | - | TRBJ1-4 | TRBD1 | TRBV4-2
CVSTSGSLNEQFF | TGTGTTAGCACGAGCGGGAGTCTCAATGAGCAGTTCTTC | once | TRBJ2-1 | TRBD2 | TRBV6-5
CASSQAPLFNYGYTF | TGCGCCAGCAGCCAAGCCCCCCTTTTTAACTATGGCTACACCTTC | - | TRBJ1-2 | - | TRBV4-1
CAMERHPNTEAFF | TGTGCGATGGAGAGGCATCCGAACACTGAAGCTTTCTTT | - | TRBJ1-1 | - | TRBV30
CASSQWAVRQETQYF | TGCGCCAGCAGTCAATGGGCGGTCCGCCAAGAGACCCAGTACTTC | - | TRBJ2-5 | - | TRBV23-1
CASSRGDEQYF | TGTGCCAGCAGTCGGGGGGACGAGCAGTACTTC | - | TRBJ2-7 | TRBD2 | TRBV6-1
CASSAGLYTGELFF | TGTGCCAGCAGCGCGGGACTATACACCGGGGAGCTGTTTTTT | - | TRBJ2-2 | TRBD2 | TRBV5-4
CASSYGQATDTQYF | TGTGCCAGCAGTTACGGACAGGCTACTGATACGCAGTATTTT | - | TRBJ2-3 | TRBD1 | TRBV6-6
CASSGLAGDTQYF | TGTGCCAGCAGCGGACTAGCGGGAGATACGCAGTATTTT | - | TRBJ2-3 | TRBD2 | TRBV6-6
CAIGPPDSYEQYF | TGTGCCATCGGCCCCCCCGACAGCTACGAGCAGTACTTC | - | TRBJ2-7 | - | TRBV10-3
CASCRGGTGNQPQHF | TGTGCCAGCTGTAGGGGGGGCACGGGCAATCAGCCCCAGCATTTT | - | TRBJ1-5 | - | TRBV6-5